This TCR beta chain was found in a study of cytomegalovirus exposure and HLA in healthy donors. As for this clone: No antigen is known for it. Other DNA variants within this sample encode the same CDR3.

The PCR used 60 Vbeta and 13 Jbeta primers. Here immunoSEQ multiplex PCR was the method, and the copy in TCRdb shows in-frame clones only, minus some. The sample has about 120,000 clones, roughly 66% seen once. Findings of the study overall: In a later analysis, TCR beta V- and J-gene trimming showed a link to a missense DCLRE1C variant. Later work found most CMV-associated TCR beta chains apparently HLA-restricted. Rare sequences made up most TCRs, while some public TCRs were found in many donors.

Germline assignment: CDR1 MNHNS and CDR2 SASEGT. This CDR3 region has 15 residues. Trimming took off 4 bases at V and 0 bases at J, with 9 bases between the two ends. This receptor was obtained from a young woman in good health and CMV-seronegative. The chain recombines TRBV6-1 with TRBJ1-4, with D hard to call. The sample comprised PBMCs. CDR3 sequence (DNA): TGTGCCAGCAGTGTACACACCGCAACTAATGAAAAACTGTTTTTT. It encodes CASSVHTATNEKLFF.